The clone carrying this TCR beta chain appeared many times. Amplified material comprised TCR beta CDR3 regions derived from RNA transcripts. First-round RT-PCR with HTBI primers preceded a second-round multiplex PCR. MiXCR was run by TCRdb on the multiplex PCR reads, yielding one entry per CDR3 protein. Of around 470,000 distinct CDR3 sequences detected, approximately 15% appear once; the ten largest clones hold over 7.5%. This entry comes from a study of Graves' ophthalmopathy and Graves' hyperthyroidism. V was trimmed by 2 bases and J by 6 bases, leaving 7 bases between them. This CDR3 spans 12 amino acids.

This chain links TRBV12-3 or TRBV12-4 with TRBJ1-2, with D maybe TRBD1 (6 bases). Specimen: blood. The receptor's source is a woman between 25 and 40 years old with Graves' ophthalmopathy. The CDR3 spells CASSLNRDGYTF. The CDR3 DNA reads TGTGCCAGCAGTTTAAACAGGGATGGCTACACCTTC.